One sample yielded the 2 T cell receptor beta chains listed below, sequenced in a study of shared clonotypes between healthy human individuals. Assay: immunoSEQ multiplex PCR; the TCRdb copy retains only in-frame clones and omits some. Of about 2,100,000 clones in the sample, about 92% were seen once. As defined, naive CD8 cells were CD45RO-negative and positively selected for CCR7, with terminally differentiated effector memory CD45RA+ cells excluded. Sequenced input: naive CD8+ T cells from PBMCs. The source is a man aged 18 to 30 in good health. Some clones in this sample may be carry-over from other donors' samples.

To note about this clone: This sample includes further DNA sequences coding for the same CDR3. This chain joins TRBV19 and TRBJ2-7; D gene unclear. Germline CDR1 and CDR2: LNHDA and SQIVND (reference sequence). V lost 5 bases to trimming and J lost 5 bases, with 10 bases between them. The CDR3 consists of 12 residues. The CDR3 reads CASSPGPHEQYF. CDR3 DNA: TGTGCCAGTAGTCCGGGTCCCCACGAGCAGTACTTC.

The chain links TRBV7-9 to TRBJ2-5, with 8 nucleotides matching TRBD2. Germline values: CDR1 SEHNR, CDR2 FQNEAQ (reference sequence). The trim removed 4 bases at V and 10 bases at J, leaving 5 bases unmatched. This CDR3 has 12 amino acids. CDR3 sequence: CASSSGTSFQYF. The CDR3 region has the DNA TGTGCCAGCAGCTCCGGGACTAGTTTCCAGTACTTC.